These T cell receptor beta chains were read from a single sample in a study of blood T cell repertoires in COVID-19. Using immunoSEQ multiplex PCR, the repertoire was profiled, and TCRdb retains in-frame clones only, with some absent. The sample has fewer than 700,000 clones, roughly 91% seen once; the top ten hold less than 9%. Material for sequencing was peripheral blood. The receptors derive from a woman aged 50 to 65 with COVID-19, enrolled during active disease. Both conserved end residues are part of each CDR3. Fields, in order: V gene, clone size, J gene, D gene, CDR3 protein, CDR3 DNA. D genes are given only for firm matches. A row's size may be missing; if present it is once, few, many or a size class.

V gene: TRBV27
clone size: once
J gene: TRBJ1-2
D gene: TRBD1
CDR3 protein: CASGRTGPYGYTF
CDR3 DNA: TGTGCCAGCGGAAGGACAGGGCCTTATGGCTACACCTTC

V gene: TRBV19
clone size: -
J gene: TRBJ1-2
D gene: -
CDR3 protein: CASRSTGTNYGYTF
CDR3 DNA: TGTGCCAGTAGATCGACAGGAACCAACTATGGCTACACCTTC

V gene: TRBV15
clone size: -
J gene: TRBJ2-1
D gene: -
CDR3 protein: CATSRVIGNEQFF
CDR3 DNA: TGTGCCACCAGCAGAGTAATCGGCAATGAGCAGTTCTTC

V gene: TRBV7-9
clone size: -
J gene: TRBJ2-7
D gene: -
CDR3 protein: CASSFTGYEQYF
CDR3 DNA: TGTGCCAGCAGCTTTACAGGATACGAGCAGTACTTC

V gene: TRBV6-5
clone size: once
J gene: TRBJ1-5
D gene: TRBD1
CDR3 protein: CASSRTGYSNQPQHF
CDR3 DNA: TGTGCCAGCAGTAGGACAGGATATAGCAATCAGCCCCAGCATTTT

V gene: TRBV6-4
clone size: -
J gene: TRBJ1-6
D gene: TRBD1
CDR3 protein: CASSLPTGRDGSPLHF
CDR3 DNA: TGTGCCAGCAGTCTACCGACAGGGCGAGACGGGTCACCCCTCCACTTT

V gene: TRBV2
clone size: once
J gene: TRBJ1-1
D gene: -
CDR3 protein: CASGGDVYTEAFF
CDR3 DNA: TGTGCCAGCGGGGGGGATGTATACACTGAAGCTTTCTTT

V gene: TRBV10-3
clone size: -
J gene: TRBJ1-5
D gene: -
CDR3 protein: CAISVGEGDQPQHF
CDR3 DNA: TGTGCCATCAGTGTCGGAGAAGGGGATCAGCCCCAGCATTTT

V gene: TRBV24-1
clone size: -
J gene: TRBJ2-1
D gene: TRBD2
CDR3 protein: CATSRGLAGTNEQFF
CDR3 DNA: TGTGCCACCAGTCGCGGGCTAGCGGGGACCAATGAGCAGTTCTTC

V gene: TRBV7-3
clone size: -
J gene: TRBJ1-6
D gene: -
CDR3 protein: CASSLGHHNSPLHF
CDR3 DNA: TGTGCCAGCAGCTTAGGACATCATAATTCACCCCTCCACTTT

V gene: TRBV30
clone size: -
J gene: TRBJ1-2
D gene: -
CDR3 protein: CAWSGLAGHKDGYTF
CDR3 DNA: TGTGCCTGGAGTGGATTGGCAGGCCATAAAGATGGCTACACCTTC

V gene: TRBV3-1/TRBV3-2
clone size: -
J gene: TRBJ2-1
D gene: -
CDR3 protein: CASSPERAWSNEQFF
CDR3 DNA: TGTGCCAGCAGCCCCGAGCGGGCCTGGTCGAATGAGCAGTTCTTC

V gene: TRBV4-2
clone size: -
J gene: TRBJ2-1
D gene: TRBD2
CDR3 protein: CASSQDARGGNNEQFF
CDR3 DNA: TGTGCCAGCAGCCAAGATGCCCGGGGGGGTAACAATGAGCAGTTCTTC

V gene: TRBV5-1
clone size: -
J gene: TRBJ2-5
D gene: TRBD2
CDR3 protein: CASSWAGGAEETQYF
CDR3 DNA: TGCGCCAGCAGCTGGGCCGGGGGGGCCGAAGAGACCCAGTACTTC

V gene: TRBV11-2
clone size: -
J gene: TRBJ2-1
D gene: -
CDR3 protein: CASSFPGYNEQFF
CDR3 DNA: TGTGCCAGCAGCTTCCCAGGATACAATGAGCAGTTCTTC

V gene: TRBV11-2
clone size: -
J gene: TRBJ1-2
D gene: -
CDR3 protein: CASSPGGSGYTF
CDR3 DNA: TGTGCCAGCAGCCCAGGAGGGAGCGGCTACACCTTC

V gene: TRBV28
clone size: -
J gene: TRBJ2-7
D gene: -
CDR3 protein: CASSLEGPMLYEQYF
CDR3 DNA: TGTGCCAGCAGTTTAGAGGGCCCGATGCTCTACGAGCAGTACTTC

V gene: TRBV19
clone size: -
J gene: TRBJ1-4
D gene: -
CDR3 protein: CASRDSGSTNEKLFF
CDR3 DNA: TGTGCCAGCCGAGATTCGGGATCAACTAATGAAAAACTGTTTTTT

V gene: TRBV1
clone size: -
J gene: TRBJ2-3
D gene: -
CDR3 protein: CTSSHILPGGLAGGHVTDTQYF
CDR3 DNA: TGCACCAGCAGCCACATTCTTCCCGGGGGACTAGCGGGGGGGCATGTCACAGATACGCAGTATTTT

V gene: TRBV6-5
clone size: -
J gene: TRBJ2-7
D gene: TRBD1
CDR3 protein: CASRQTGGEQYF
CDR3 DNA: TGTGCCAGCAGGCAAACAGGGGGCGAGCAGTACTTC

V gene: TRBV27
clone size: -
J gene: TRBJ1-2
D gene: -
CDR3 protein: CASRMGEGDGYTF
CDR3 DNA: TGTGCCAGCCGTATGGGAGAGGGGGATGGCTACACCTTC

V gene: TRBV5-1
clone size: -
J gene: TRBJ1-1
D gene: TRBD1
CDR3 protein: CASSLGQGIEMNTEAFF
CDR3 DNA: TGCGCCAGCAGCTTGGGACAGGGAATAGAGATGAACACTGAAGCTTTCTTT

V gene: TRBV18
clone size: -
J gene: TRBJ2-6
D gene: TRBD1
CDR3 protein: CASSFRTGSISAANVLTF
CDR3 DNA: TGTGCCAGCTCATTTCGGACAGGCTCTATTTCTGCGGCCAACGTCCTGACTTTC

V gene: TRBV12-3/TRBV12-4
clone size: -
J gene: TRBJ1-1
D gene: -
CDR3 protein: CASSLTANTEAFF
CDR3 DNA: TGTGCCAGCAGCCTGACAGCGAACACTGAAGCTTTCTTT

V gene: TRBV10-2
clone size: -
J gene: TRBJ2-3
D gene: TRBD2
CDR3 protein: CASIAGQSTDTQYF
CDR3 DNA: TGCGCCAGCATAGCGGGACAAAGCACAGATACGCAGTATTTT

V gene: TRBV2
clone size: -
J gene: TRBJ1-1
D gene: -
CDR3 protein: CASTVTGFRTEAFF
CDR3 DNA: TGTGCCAGCACCGTAACAGGGTTTAGGACTGAAGCTTTCTTT

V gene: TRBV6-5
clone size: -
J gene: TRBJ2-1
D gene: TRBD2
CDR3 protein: CASRAAGDEQFF
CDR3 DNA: TGTGCCAGCAGGGCCGCGGGGGATGAGCAGTTCTTC

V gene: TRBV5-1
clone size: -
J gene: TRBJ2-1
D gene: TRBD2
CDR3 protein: CASSLVRAGKYNEQFF
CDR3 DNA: TGCGCCAGCAGCTTGGTTCGAGCGGGGAAGTACAATGAGCAGTTCTTC

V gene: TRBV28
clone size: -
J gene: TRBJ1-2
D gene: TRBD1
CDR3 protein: CASTPTGSYGYTF
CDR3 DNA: TGTGCCAGCACCCCGACAGGGAGCTATGGCTACACCTTC

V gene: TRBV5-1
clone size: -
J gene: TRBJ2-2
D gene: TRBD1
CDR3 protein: CASSSAGTGGTGELFF
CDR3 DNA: TGCGCCAGCAGCTCCGCCGGGACAGGGGGCACCGGGGAGCTGTTTTTT

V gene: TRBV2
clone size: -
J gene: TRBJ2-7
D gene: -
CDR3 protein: CASSEGVSGDSYEQYF
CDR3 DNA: TGTGCCAGCAGTGAAGGAGTGTCGGGAGACTCCTACGAGCAGTACTTC

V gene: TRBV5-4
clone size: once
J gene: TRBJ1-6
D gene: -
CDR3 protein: CASSLDRVGSPLHF
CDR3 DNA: TGTGCCAGCAGCTTGGACAGGGTAGGCTCACCCCTCCACTTT

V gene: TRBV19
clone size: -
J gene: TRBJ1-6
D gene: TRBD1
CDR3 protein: CASTPSRGRNSPLHF
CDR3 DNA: TGTGCCAGTACCCCATCCAGGGGGCGAAATTCACCCCTCCACTTT